This T cell receptor beta chain was observed in a study of identical twins. CDR1 is SGHRS and CDR2 is YFSETQ in the germline V gene. The CDR3 consists of 13 residues. V lost 3 bases and J lost 5, with 11 bases in between. TCRdb re-called the 5' RACE reads through MiXCR, storing one row per CDR3 protein. The repertoire holds around 650,000 distinct CDR3 sequences, with around 7.5% as singletons. These data were likewise used in another study, on yellow fever vaccine responses in identical twins.

Sample: PBMCs. The TCR originated in a woman in her late teens or twenties in good health. V is TRBV5-1 and J is TRBJ2-5; perhaps D is TRBD1 or TRBD2 (5 bases each). CDR3 in DNA: TGCGCCAGCAGCTGGCAAGGGACGGAGACCCAGTACTTC. Protein: CASSWQGTETQYF.